Following are 32 T cell receptor beta chains from one sample sequenced in a study of tissue T cells after allogeneic stem cell transplantation. Adult allogeneic hematopoietic cell transplant recipients with steroid-refractory graft-versus-host disease were prospectively enrolled for research autopsy. TCRdb's copy holds only in-frame clones and misses some; the assay was immunoSEQ multiplex PCR. The table records about 3,100 clones, about three fifths of them present only once. The sample here was jejunal tissue, taken at autopsy. These receptor sequences come from a male patient of 60 years or more with steroid-refractory graft-versus-host disease after an allogeneic stem cell transplant. Some T cells may be transferred from the graft donor.

The chain links TRBV7-8 to TRBJ2-7; no reliable D call. The CDR3 runs 13 residues. The V end was cut by 6 bases, the J end by 2 bases, with 11 bases between. The V gene's germline CDR1 is SGHVS and CDR2 FQNEAQ. CDR3 sequence reads: CASRSHATYEQYF. The DNA for the CDR3 is TGTGCCAGCAGGTCACACGCCACCTACGAGCAGTACTTC.

Sample share makes this clone medium-sized. J is TRBJ2-5 and V is TRBV5-4, with 11 positions matching TRBD1. This CDR3 is 14 amino acids long. Per germline, CDR1 SGHNT and CDR2 YYREEE (reference sequence). V trimming: 4 bases; J trimming: 7 bases; junction bases outside the gene matches: 6. The CDR3: CASSPSGTGGTQYF. In DNA, the CDR3 is TGTGCCAGCAGCCCGTCGGGGACAGGGGGGACCCAGTACTTC.

This clone has just a few counts. The genes are TRBV5-1 and TRBJ1-4; 9 nucleotides line up with TRBD1. There are 13 residues in the CDR3. Germline CDR1 reads SGHRS; CDR2 reads YFSETQ. The V gene end was trimmed by 4 bases and the J gene end by 8 bases; junction bases not matched to a gene: 3. This chain's CDR3 is CASSLGQGEKLFF. The CDR3 DNA is TGCGCCAGCAGCCTAGGACAGGGGGAAAAACTGTTTTTT.

This clone was counted a few times. V gene TRBV5-1 combines with J gene TRBJ2-5, with D perhaps being TRBD1 or TRBD2 (5 bases each). The CDR3 is made up of 15 amino acids. Trimming left V 0 bases short and J 1 base short, with 10 bases between. In germline, CDR1 is SGHRS, CDR2 YFSETQ. The CDR3: CASSLVFGTQETQYF. The CDR3 DNA is TGCGCCAGCAGCTTGGTTTTCGGGACCCAAGAGACCCAGTACTTC.

The chain carries TRBV12-5 and TRBJ2-2; D gene unclear. CDR1 is LGHNT and CDR2 is FRNRAP in the germline V gene. The length of the CDR3 is 14 residues. The V end was cut by 6 bases, the J end by 8 bases, with 16 bases between. CDR3 protein: CASGPILRLGELFF. CDR3 coding DNA: TGTGCTAGTGGCCCAATTCTACGGTTAGGGGAGCTGTTTTTT.

This chain joins TRBV5-1 and TRBJ1-1; perhaps TRBD1 as D (6 bases). Germline V lookup: CDR1 SGHRS, CDR2 YFSETQ. The CDR3 spans 14 residues. V lost 5 bases and J 1 base, leaving 12 bases between the germline ends. The CDR3 region has the DNA TGCGCCAGCAGAAGCGGACAGTCGAACACTGAAGCTTTCTTT. Protein sequence: CASRSGQSNTEAFF.

The rearrangement joins TRBV19 to TRBJ2-7; a possible D gene is TRBD2 (5 bases). The length of the CDR3 is 14 residues. In germline, CDR1 is LNHDA, CDR2 SQIVND (reference sequence). V was trimmed by 9 bases and J by 6 bases, leaving 21 bases between them. CDR3 protein: CASRSSPGSGEQYF. The CDR3 DNA reads as TGTGCCAGCCGGTCATCTCCGGGATCGGGCGAGCAGTACTTC.

With regard to this clone: Germline and junction disagree at one end, which may indicate a read error. CDR3 amino acids: CASSLEPSGGLLVF. The CDR3 DNA follows: TGTGCCAGCAGCTTAGAGCCTAGCGGGGGACTGTTGGTCTTC. The J gene is TRBJ2-1, the V gene TRBV11-2; 10 bases are a match to TRBD2. The length of the CDR3 is 14 residues. Germline values: CDR1 SGHAT, CDR2 FQNNGV.

This sequence joins TRBV7-2 and TRBJ2-7; a weak D match, TRBD1 (5 bases). The CDR3 is 13 amino acids. V dropped 1 base and J dropped 6 bases, with 10 bases sitting between them. CDR1 is SGHTA, CDR2 FQGNSA, per germline. CDR3 in DNA: TGTGCCAGCAGCTTAGGGTTCCAGGGCGAGCAGTACTTC. Translated: CASSLGFQGEQYF.

The chain recombines TRBV5-5 with TRBJ1-1; D gene ambiguous. Per germline, CDR1 SGHKS and CDR2 YYEKEE (reference sequence). Trimming left V 2 bases short and J 0 bases short, with 8 bases between. This CDR3 is 14 amino acids long. CDR3 nucleotide sequence: TGTGCCAGCAGCTTACGTGGAGTGAACACTGAAGCTTTCTTT. It is translated as CASSLRGVNTEAFF.

The V call is TRBV29-1, the J call TRBJ2-1, with TRBD1 matching 8 bases. Germline V gene sequence: CDR1 SQVTM, CDR2 ANQGSEA. The CDR3 has 12 residues. With V trimmed by 4 bases and J by 10 bases, 6 bases remained unmatched. The CDR3 DNA follows: TGCAGCGTTGGAGGACAGGGTAGAGAGCAGTTCTTC. This encodes CSVGGQGREQFF.

CDR3 in DNA: TGTGCCAGTAGTTTGGGTTTTGGTTATGGCTACACCTTC. Its translation is CASSLGFGYGYTF. The rearrangement joins TRBV19 to TRBJ1-2; D gene uncertain. CDR1 and CDR2 from the germline V gene are LNHDA and SQIVND (reference sequence). The V end lost 5 bases, the J end lost 5 bases, and 12 bases lay between the germline ends. The CDR3 sequence is 13 residues long.

The V gene is TRBV7-8, the J gene TRBJ2-1, with a possible D match to TRBD1 (5 bases). The CDR3 totals 15 residues. Germline CDR1 SGHVS, CDR2 FQNEAQ. Between the trimmed V and J ends, which lost 5 bases and 5 bases, there was a span of 16 bases. This CDR3 is CASSIRATVNNEQFF. CDR3 DNA: TGTGCCAGCAGCATCCGAGCGACAGTGAACAATGAGCAGTTCTTC.

V is TRBV5-1 and J is TRBJ1-2, with D possibly matching TRBD1 (6 bases). The CDR3 has 15 amino acids. Trimming took off 4 bases at V and 4 bases at J, with 17 bases between the two ends. The germline gives CDR1 SGHRS, CDR2 YFSETQ. CDR3 sequence (DNA): TGCGCCAGCAGCCCAGGAGGGGGGACCTCCTATGGCTACACCTTC. Its protein is CASSPGGGTSYGYTF.

This clone was seen a few times. This chain joins TRBV5-8 and TRBJ2-7, with 12 positions matching TRBD1. After removal of 1 base from V and 3 bases from J, the junction contained 8 bases not matched to a gene. The CDR3 length is 17 residues. In germline, CDR1 is SGHTS, CDR2 YDEGEE. The CDR3, as DNA: TGTGCCAGCAGCTTGCGGGACAGGGGGCTTCGCTACTACGAGCAGTACTTC. This gives the protein CASSLRDRGLRYYEQYF.

The chain combines TRBV15 with TRBJ2-6; D uncertain. The V gene lost 3 bases and the J gene lost 0 bases, with 12 bases spanning the gap. There are 17 residues in the CDR3. From germline, CDR1 is LNHNV and CDR2 YYDKDF (reference sequence). As DNA, the CDR3 is TGTGCCACCAGCAGGGGTAAAACAGCCTCTGGGGCCAACGTCCTGACTTTC. This gives the protein CATSRGKTASGANVLTF.

This clone is medium-sized. Other DNA variants within this sample encode the same CDR3. V is TRBV11-2 and J is TRBJ2-5, with D uncertain. V lost 0 bases, J lost 4 bases, and 3 bases lay in between. This CDR3 region has 12 residues. The germline gives CDR1 SGHAT, CDR2 FQNNGV. The CDR3 loop is CASSLEAETQYF. The CDR3 DNA follows: TGTGCCAGCAGCTTAGAAGCAGAGACCCAGTACTTC.

The chain carries TRBV6-6 and TRBJ1-4; a possible D gene is TRBD1 (6 bases). V dropped 8 bases and J dropped 3 bases, with 13 bases sitting between them. Germline-derived CDR1 and CDR2 are MNHNY and SVGAGI (reference sequence). This CDR3 is built from 14 residues. The CDR3 region has the DNA TGTGCCAGCCGACAGGACGGGGCTAATGAAAAACTGTTTTTT. Translating it yields CASRQDGANEKLFF.

V gene TRBV7-3 combines with J gene TRBJ2-1; 9 positions agree with TRBD2. Germline CDR1 is SGHTA and CDR2 is FQGTGA. The CDR3 runs to 15 residues. V lost 4 bases to trimming and J lost 3 bases; unmatched junction nucleotides: 4. The CDR3 sequence: CASSSGTSSYNEQFF. CDR3 in DNA: TGTGCCAGCAGCTCGGGGACTAGCAGCTACAATGAGCAGTTCTTC.

This clone has just a few counts. The chain carries TRBV18 and TRBJ2-2; D unclear. The CDR3 spans 17 residues. CDR1 and CDR2 (germline): KGHSH, LQKENI. V was trimmed by 1 base and J by 1 base, leaving 13 bases between them. Written as DNA, the CDR3 is TGTGCCAGCTCACCACGTAGTCGTGGGGTGAACACCGGGGAGCTGTTTTTT. This codes for CASSPRSRGVNTGELFF. The full variable domain, rest sourced from reference TRBV18 and TRBJ2-2, is NAGVMQNPRHLVRRRGQEARLRCSPMKGHSHVYWYRQLPEEGLKFMVYLQKENIIDESGMPKERFSAEFPKEGPSILRIQQVVRGDSAAYFCASSPRSRGVNTGELFFGEGSRLTVL.

This chain links TRBV12-3 or TRBV12-4 with TRBJ2-7; D not resolved. The CDR3 length is 12 residues. The V and J ends lost 6 bases and 3 bases respectively, with 9 bases between them. CDR3 in DNA: TGTGCCAGCAGCCCAGCCGGCTACGAGCAGTACTTC. This encodes CASSPAGYEQYF.

This clone was seen only a few times. This chain uses TRBV5-1 with TRBJ2-6; D gene uncertain. Germline assignment: CDR1 SGHRS and CDR2 YFSETQ. The CDR3 consists of 16 residues. The V end was cut by 0 bases, the J end by 0 bases, with 7 bases between. CDR3 sequence (DNA): TGCGCCAGCAGCTTGGCTGTGCCCTCTGGGGCCAACGTCCTGACTTTC. Translated: CASSLAVPSGANVLTF.

The chain links TRBV4-3 to TRBJ1-2; TRBD1 aligns across 9 bases. V shed 0 bases and J 8 bases; nucleotides not matched to a gene: 13. The CDR3 runs to 17 residues. Germline values: CDR1 LGHNA, CDR2 YSLEER. The DNA for the CDR3 is TGCGCCAGCAGCCAAGATCACCGGACAGGGGAAATAGTAGGCTACACCTTC. Amino acid sequence: CASSQDHRTGEIVGYTF.

V and J are TRBV6-5 and TRBJ2-5; TRBD2 matches at 8 bases. V shed 7 bases, J shed 6 bases, and the junction held 10 bases outside the gene matches. CDR3 length: 14 amino acids. Germline V lookup: CDR1 MNHEY, CDR2 SVGAGI. As DNA, the CDR3 is TGTGCCAGCACCCCGACGGGAGGGGTGAAGACCCAGTACTTC. Translation gives CASTPTGGVKTQYF.

This clone showed up just a few times. CDR3 protein: CASSSGQTQVNEQFF. In DNA form, the CDR3 reads TGTGCCAGCAGCTCGGGACAGACCCAAGTCAATGAGCAGTTCTTC. V usage is TRBV7-6 and J usage is TRBJ2-1, with TRBD1 matching 7 bases. The V gene end was trimmed by 4 bases and the J gene end by 6 bases; junction bases not matched to a gene: 9. Germline CDR1 SGHVS, CDR2 FNYEAQ. This CDR3 spans 15 amino acids.

The chain has TRBV4-3 and TRBJ1-1; D is perhaps TRBD1 (5 bases). The ends were cut back, 0 bases at V and 5 bases at J, with 13 bases in the middle. The germline gives CDR1 LGHNA, CDR2 YSLEER. The CDR3 length is 15 residues. The CDR3 sequence is CASSQDPRGGTEAFF. Here the CDR3 DNA reads TGCGCCAGCAGCCAAGATCCTCGGGGGGGGACTGAAGCTTTCTTT.

The chain links TRBV6-5 to TRBJ1-2; D not certain. The V end was cut by 0 bases, the J end by 7 bases, with 9 bases between. This CDR3 region has 13 residues. CDR1 and CDR2 from the germline V gene are MNHEY and SVGAGI. The CDR3 region is CASSYSKSLGYTF. DNA of the CDR3: TGTGCCAGCAGTTACTCGAAGTCTCTTGGCTACACCTTC.

The chain is built from TRBV6-2 or TRBV6-3 and TRBJ1-3; D unclear. The CDR3 loop spans 14 amino acids. Trimming stripped 4 bases from V and 0 bases from J, with 7 bases between. Germline values: CDR1 MNHEY, CDR2 SVGEGT. The CDR3 protein is CASSSVLSGNTIYF. The DNA of the CDR3 is TGTGCCAGCAGTTCCGTACTCTCTGGAAACACCATATATTTT.

This clone came up a few times. This chain connects TRBV7-2 to TRBJ2-1; TRBD2 might be the D (5 bases). The ends were cut back, 5 bases at V and 13 bases at J, with 15 bases in the middle. CDR1 and CDR2 (germline): SGHTA, FQGNSA. The CDR3 runs 12 residues. The CDR3 DNA follows: TGTGCCAGCAGCATTGGCCTAGCCTCCCAGTTCTTC. It yields the protein CASSIGLASQFF.

The chain combines TRBV19 with TRBJ1-2, with 7 nucleotides matching TRBD1. V was pared by 8 bases and J by 4 bases, with 10 bases of the junction left unmatched. Germline assignment: CDR1 LNHDA and CDR2 SQIVND (reference sequence). This CDR3 region has 14 residues. The CDR3 here is CASAPGQRSYGYTF. The DNA for the CDR3 is TGTGCCAGTGCCCCGGGACAGAGATCCTATGGCTACACCTTC.

The V and J genes are TRBV7-2 and TRBJ2-7; D is ambiguous. V lost 1 base and J lost 3, with 13 bases in between. This CDR3 contains 15 residues. Germline V gene sequence: CDR1 SGHTA, CDR2 FQGNSA. For the CDR3, the DNA is TGTGCCAGCAGCTTAGTGGGCAGGTCTGACTACGAGCAGTACTTC. It encodes CASSLVGRSDYEQYF.

This clone was observed a few times. Here the CDR3 DNA reads TGTGCCAGTGCTGGACAGGGCTATGAAAAACTGTTTTTT. Protein: CASAGQGYEKLFF. This chain joins TRBV19 and TRBJ1-4, with 8 bases matching TRBD1. The trim removed 8 bases at V and 6 bases at J, leaving 5 bases unmatched. This CDR3 comprises 13 residues. Looked up from germline, CDR1 is LNHDA and CDR2 is SQIVND (reference sequence).